This TCR beta chain was captured in a study of T cells after yellow fever vaccination. This clonotype was found many times. The antigen is unknown. This CDR3 contains 15 residues. V lost 7 bases, J lost 8 bases, and 20 bases lay in between. Study-wide points: Clonotypes found in both CD4 and CD8 compartments made up a small share. There was a possibility that FACS-sorted repertoires contained abundant clonotypes contaminating from the bulk population. Post-booster reappearance was seen for most primary-vaccination clones (roughly 96% CD4, 88% CD8).

In making TCR cDNA, 5'RACE template switching added a universal primer site and UMIs to it. MiXCR, applied by TCRdb to the 5' RACE reads, yields one record per CDR3 protein. The sample holds more than 90,000 distinct CDR3 sequences, 8.4% seen once. This specimen was CD8+ T cells sorted from PBMCs, taken 45 days after the yellow fever booster vaccination. This sequence joins TRBV12-3 or TRBV12-4 and TRBJ2-2; D gene unclear. This clonotype was sampled from a man aged 25 to 40 who received the YFV17D yellow fever vaccine. For the CDR3, the DNA is TGTGCCAGCACCCCCCCGGGCGACATGGGGGGGGAGCTGTTTTTT. Amino acids: CASTPPGDMGGELFF.